The 5 T cell receptor beta chains in this list originate from one sample, sequenced in a study of Ad26.COV2.S vaccination and SARS-CoV-2 variants. Measured with immunoSEQ multiplex PCR; TCRdb has only the in-frame clones, and not every one. The table includes 240,000 or so clones, approximately 88% detected once. Treatment noted: 19 received Ad26.COV2.S at low or high dose, single or two shots; several received placebo; per-sample allocation not given. On day 63 after the first injection, vaccine and placebo recipients gave samples. The material sequenced was peripheral blood, taken in a trial of Ad26.COV2.S vaccine versus placebo. The source is a person between 18 and 59 years old who received the Ad26.COV2.S COVID-19 vaccine or a placebo.

CDR3: CASPTNYNEQFF. The CDR3 nucleotides are TGCGCCAGCCCGACTAATTACAATGAGCAGTTCTTC. The V gene is TRBV4-1, the J gene TRBJ2-1; D is perhaps TRBD2 (5 bases). V was clipped by 8 bases and J by 4 bases, with 9 bases between them. Germline CDR1 and CDR2: MGHRA and YSYEKL. The CDR3 contains 12 residues.

The chain links TRBV7-2 to TRBJ2-1; 16 nucleotides agree with TRBD2. V trimming: 1 base; J trimming: 7 bases; junction bases outside the gene matches: 4. Germline-derived CDR1 and CDR2 are SGHTA and FQGNSA. CDR3 length equals 17 residues. Here the CDR3 DNA reads TGTGCCAGCAGCTTAGTGGGACTAGCGGGGGGGGTGAATGAGCAGTTCTTC. It yields the protein CASSLVGLAGGVNEQFF.

The chain combines TRBV19 with TRBJ1-1; 9 bases are shared with TRBD1. This CDR3 has 18 amino acids. Germline CDR1 reads LNHDA; CDR2 reads SQIVND (reference sequence). The ends lost 4 bases at V and 1 base at J; junction bases unmatched: 13. The CDR3 spells CASSTPTGTGRRNTEAFF. Written as DNA, the CDR3 is TGTGCCAGTAGTACACCTACCGGGACAGGGAGGAGGAACACTGAAGCTTTCTTT.

The rearrangement joins TRBV19 to TRBJ2-7, with TRBD2 matching over 10 bases. Trimming took 8 bases from V and 0 from J; bases not matched to a gene: 7. CDR3 length: 15 amino acids. Per germline, CDR1 LNHDA and CDR2 SQIVND (reference sequence). The CDR3 region has the DNA TGTGCCAGTTATATTAGCGGGAGGACCTCCTACGAGCAGTACTTC. Protein sequence: CASYISGRTSYEQYF.

CDR3 residues: CASRVLRGDTGELFF. The CDR3 DNA reads as TGTGCCAGCAGGGTTCTACGGGGGGACACCGGGGAGCTGTTTTTT. The chain recombines TRBV28 with TRBJ2-2; TRBD2 matches at 7 bases. J lost 3 bases, V lost 6 bases, and 7 bases had no gene match. The CDR3 sequence is 15 residues long. Germline V gene lookup returns CDR1 MDHEN and CDR2 SYDVKM.